The rows below give T cell receptor beta chains drawn from one sample of a study of cytomegalovirus exposure and HLA in healthy donors. Sequencing was performed with immunoSEQ multiplex PCR; in TCRdb, only in-frame clones are kept and a portion is missing. Altogether some 200,000 clones are present, roughly three quarters being singletons, with the ten largest covering more than 0.35%. What was sequenced was PBMCs. These receptor sequences come from a male donor in good health and CMV-seropositive. Both conserved end residues are part of each CDR3. The order of the fields is clone size, D gene, J gene, V gene, CDR3 DNA, CDR3 protein. D genes are given only for firm matches. The listing skips clone size in some rows; elsewhere it reads once, few, many or a size class.

clone size: -
D gene: -
J gene: TRBJ2-3
V gene: TRBV11-1
CDR3 DNA: TGTGCCAGCAGCTTAGTGCTGGGACTCGAAAAGAGCACTACGCAGTATTTT
CDR3 protein: CASSLVLGLEKSTTQYF

clone size: -
D gene: -
J gene: TRBJ2-3
V gene: TRBV5-1
CDR3 DNA: TGCGCCAGCAGCTTGGGTCTCACAGATACGCAGTATTTT
CDR3 protein: CASSLGLTDTQYF

clone size: -
D gene: TRBD1
J gene: TRBJ2-3
V gene: TRBV5-1
CDR3 DNA: TGCGCCAGCAGGGGACAGCACACAGATACGCAGTATTTT
CDR3 protein: CASRGQHTDTQYF

clone size: -
D gene: -
J gene: TRBJ2-5
V gene: TRBV10-2
CDR3 DNA: TGCGCCAGCAGACGGGCGGTAGAGAGGGGGGGGCCTTCAGAGACCCAGTACTTC
CDR3 protein: CASRRAVERGGPSETQYF

clone size: -
D gene: -
J gene: TRBJ1-3
V gene: TRBV5-1
CDR3 DNA: TGCGCCAGCAGCTTGGCCCCCCCGGAGGGAAACACCATATATTTT
CDR3 protein: CASSLAPPEGNTIYF

clone size: -
D gene: TRBD1
J gene: TRBJ2-3
V gene: TRBV4-3
CDR3 DNA: TGCGCCAGCAGCCAAGACTGGCTCAGGGGGTTCACAGATACGCAGTATTTT
CDR3 protein: CASSQDWLRGFTDTQYF

clone size: -
D gene: TRBD2
J gene: TRBJ2-1
V gene: TRBV29-1
CDR3 DNA: TGCAGCGTCCCGGGGGGGGGCGGTCCCAATGAGCAGTTCTTC
CDR3 protein: CSVPGGGGPNEQFF

clone size: -
D gene: -
J gene: TRBJ2-1
V gene: TRBV27
CDR3 DNA: TGTGCCAGCAGTTTTGGCGGGGCTATCTCCTACAATGAGCAGTTCTTC
CDR3 protein: CASSFGGAISYNEQFF

clone size: -
D gene: TRBD1
J gene: TRBJ1-1
V gene: TRBV5-1
CDR3 DNA: TGCGCCAGCAGCGGGACAGGGGTCCCGGCTGAAGCTTTCTTT
CDR3 protein: CASSGTGVPAEAFF

clone size: -
D gene: -
J gene: TRBJ2-4
V gene: TRBV4-1
CDR3 DNA: TGCGCCAGCAGCCAGGCGGCGTACGAGCTTAAGTACTTC
CDR3 protein: CASSQAAYELKYF

clone size: -
D gene: TRBD1
J gene: TRBJ2-5
V gene: TRBV4-3
CDR3 DNA: TGCGCCAGCAGCCAAGGGACAGGGGGCTGGGAGACCCAGTACTTC
CDR3 protein: CASSQGTGGWETQYF

clone size: -
D gene: TRBD1
J gene: TRBJ1-2
V gene: TRBV14
CDR3 DNA: TGTGCCAGCAGCCTACGGACAGGGCGCGGCTACACCTTC
CDR3 protein: CASSLRTGRGYTF

clone size: -
D gene: TRBD2
J gene: TRBJ2-7
V gene: TRBV4-1
CDR3 DNA: TGCGCCAGCAGCCAAGGACTAGCCCCCGAGCAGTACTTC
CDR3 protein: CASSQGLAPEQYF

clone size: -
D gene: -
J gene: TRBJ2-5
V gene: TRBV18
CDR3 DNA: TGCGCCAGCTCACCAGGGTCGAGGGAGACCCAGTACTTC
CDR3 protein: CASSPGSRETQYF

clone size: -
D gene: -
J gene: TRBJ1-4
V gene: TRBV5-1
CDR3 DNA: TGCGCCAGCTCCAGCGCCCTAAATGAAAAACTGTTTTTT
CDR3 protein: CASSSALNEKLFF

clone size: -
D gene: TRBD1
J gene: TRBJ2-7
V gene: TRBV4-2
CDR3 DNA: TGTGCCAGCAGCCAAGACCCGGGACAGAGCTCCTACGAGCAGTACTTC
CDR3 protein: CASSQDPGQSSYEQYF

clone size: -
D gene: TRBD2
J gene: TRBJ2-5
V gene: TRBV6-6
CDR3 DNA: TGTGCCAGCGGGAAATGGACTAGCGGGGGCCAAGAGACCCAGTACTTC
CDR3 protein: CASGKWTSGGQETQYF

clone size: few
D gene: TRBD2
J gene: TRBJ2-1
V gene: TRBV19
CDR3 DNA: TGTGCCAGTAGTGGCGTAGCGGGGAGCTCCTACAATGAGCAGTTCTTC
CDR3 protein: CASSGVAGSSYNEQFF

clone size: -
D gene: TRBD1
J gene: TRBJ1-4
V gene: TRBV10-3
CDR3 DNA: TGTGCCATCAGTGCCGGGACAGACCATGAAAAACTGTTTTTT
CDR3 protein: CAISAGTDHEKLFF

clone size: -
D gene: -
J gene: TRBJ1-5
V gene: TRBV15
CDR3 DNA: TGTGCCACCAGCAGAGATCTGGTAGGGGGACAGCCCCAGCATTTT
CDR3 protein: CATSRDLVGGQPQHF

clone size: -
D gene: TRBD1
J gene: TRBJ1-2
V gene: TRBV30
CDR3 DNA: TGTGCCTGGAGTCCAGACAGGGGCTATGGCTACACCTTC
CDR3 protein: CAWSPDRGYGYTF

clone size: few
D gene: TRBD1
J gene: TRBJ1-1
V gene: TRBV19
CDR3 DNA: TGTGCCAGTAGTGTCGGACAGGGAAACACTGAAGCTTTCTTT
CDR3 protein: CASSVGQGNTEAFF

clone size: few
D gene: TRBD1
J gene: TRBJ2-3
V gene: TRBV9
CDR3 DNA: TGTGCCAGCAGCGGCCCTACAGGGGTAACAGATACGCAGTATTTT
CDR3 protein: CASSGPTGVTDTQYF

clone size: -
D gene: -
J gene: TRBJ2-7
V gene: TRBV5-4
CDR3 DNA: TGTGCCAGCAGCTTGCCAGAGGGCTACGAGCAGTACTTC
CDR3 protein: CASSLPEGYEQYF

clone size: once
D gene: -
J gene: TRBJ1-2
V gene: TRBV5-1
CDR3 DNA: TGCGCCAGCAGCTTGACAGAGAGGGCCTATGGCTACACCTTC
CDR3 protein: CASSLTERAYGYTF

clone size: -
D gene: -
J gene: TRBJ1-6
V gene: TRBV5-4
CDR3 DNA: TGTGCCAGCAGCCCCCGGGGAGGGGCATCCTATAATTCACCCCTCCACTTT
CDR3 protein: CASSPRGGASYNSPLHF

clone size: -
D gene: -
J gene: TRBJ1-6
V gene: TRBV19
CDR3 DNA: TGTGCCAGTAGTCCTGGTAGCTCCTATAATTCACCCCTCCACTTT
CDR3 protein: CASSPGSSYNSPLHF

clone size: once
D gene: -
J gene: TRBJ2-7
V gene: TRBV7-6
CDR3 DNA: TGTGCCAGCAGCTTAGGGCCCCAGTCCTACGAGCAGTACTTC
CDR3 protein: CASSLGPQSYEQYF

clone size: -
D gene: TRBD2
J gene: TRBJ2-3
V gene: TRBV4-1
CDR3 DNA: TGCGCCAGCAGCCACCTCCTAGCGGGTCTTATCACAGATACGCAGTATTTT
CDR3 protein: CASSHLLAGLITDTQYF

clone size: -
D gene: -
J gene: TRBJ2-7
V gene: TRBV7-2
CDR3 DNA: TGTGCCAGCAGCTTAGGTGACGCAAGGCAGGATTTCTACGAGCAGTACTTC
CDR3 protein: CASSLGDARQDFYEQYF

clone size: -
D gene: TRBD1
J gene: TRBJ2-7
V gene: TRBV12-5
CDR3 DNA: TGTGCTAGTCCACGTCGGGACAGGGGAGGGACCGACGAGCAGTACTTC
CDR3 protein: CASPRRDRGGTDEQYF

clone size: -
D gene: -
J gene: TRBJ1-2
V gene: TRBV7-9
CDR3 DNA: TGTTCCAGCAGCTGGGCCGGCGGGTTAGGGTATGGCTACACCTTC
CDR3 protein: CSSSWAGGLGYGYTF

clone size: few
D gene: -
J gene: TRBJ1-3
V gene: TRBV28
CDR3 DNA: TGTGCCAGCAGTTTTTATAGGACGGGACTCTCTGGAAACACCATATATTTT
CDR3 protein: CASSFYRTGLSGNTIYF

clone size: -
D gene: TRBD1
J gene: TRBJ1-2
V gene: TRBV7-8
CDR3 DNA: TGTGCCAGCAGCGCCAAGGGTGACAGGGGGCCTTATGGCTACACCTTC
CDR3 protein: CASSAKGDRGPYGYTF